These 27 T cell receptor beta chains originate from one sample sequenced in a study of blood T cell repertoires in COVID-19. Clones were read by immunoSEQ multiplex PCR, and TCRdb kept only the in-frame ones, dropping some. Among about 250,000 clones listed, about 89% were seen once. Sequenced material: peripheral blood. The receptors were sampled from a woman in her sixties who had recovered from COVID-19.

This chain uses TRBV7-2 with TRBJ2-5; D might be TRBD1 (6 bases). V lost 1 base and J 5 bases, leaving 14 bases between the germline ends. Germline V CDR1 and CDR2: SGHTA, FQGNSA. This CDR3 has 15 amino acids. The CDR3 sequence is CASSLGLGRGETQYF. CDR3 sequence (DNA): TGTGCCAGCAGCTTAGGGTTGGGCAGGGGCGAGACCCAGTACTTC.

The chain has TRBV3-1 (or the pseudogene TRBV3-2) and TRBJ2-2, with a tentative D call TRBD2 (6 bases). Germline CDR1 and CDR2: LGHDT and YNNKEL (reference sequence). This CDR3 contains 13 residues. This CDR3 is CAARGSGAGELFF. The CDR3, as DNA: TGTGCGGCTCGTGGGTCGGGAGCCGGGGAGCTGTTTTTT.

The genes are TRBV5-1 and TRBJ1-6; 7 bases agree with TRBD1. The CDR3 has 16 residues. The J segment lost 10 bases and the V segment lost 3 bases, leaving 13 bases of the junction unmatched. Germline CDR1 and CDR2: SGHRS and YFSETQ. The CDR3 DNA reads TGCGCCAGCAGCTATGATAGACAGGGCCTAGGCTCACCCCTCCACTTT. It is translated as CASSYDRQGLGSPLHF.

The genes are TRBV5-1 and TRBJ2-6; possibly TRBD1 for D (5 bases). CDR1 and CDR2 (germline): SGHRS, YFSETQ. V was cut by 4 bases and J by 4 bases, with 9 bases left in between. CDR3 length equals 14 residues. The CDR3 sequence: CASSIGVGANVLTF. The CDR3 coding sequence is TGCGCCAGCAGCATAGGGGTCGGGGCCAACGTCCTGACTTTC.

J is TRBJ2-2 and V is TRBV28, with D possibly matching TRBD1 (5 bases). This CDR3 has 13 residues. V was shortened by 1 base and J by 6 bases, with 6 bases between the two germline ends. CDR1 and CDR2 from the germline V gene are MDHEN and SYDVKM. The CDR3 spells CASSLSGSGELFF. For the CDR3, the DNA is TGTGCCAGCAGTTTATCAGGGTCCGGGGAGCTGTTTTTT.

The J gene is TRBJ2-5, the V gene TRBV7-2; 15 bases agree with TRBD2. From germline, CDR1 is SGHTA and CDR2 FQGNSA. The CDR3 sequence is 14 residues long. With V trimmed by 6 bases and J by 5 bases, 1 base remained unmatched. CDR3 sequence: CASSGTSGGETQYF. CDR3 coding DNA: TGTGCCAGCAGTGGGACTAGCGGGGGGGAGACCCAGTACTTC.

This chain links TRBV6-6 with TRBJ1-6; D gene ambiguous. Germline V gene data show CDR1 as MNHNY and CDR2 as SVGAGI (reference sequence). The CDR3 consists of 14 residues. V was shortened by 0 bases and J by 5 bases, with 5 bases between the two germline ends. CDR3 nucleotides: TGTGCCAGCAGTTACTCTACGGATAATTCACCCCTCCACTTT. Translating gives CASSYSTDNSPLHF.

This clone was detected ten times or more. The rearrangement joins TRBV18 to TRBJ2-1; tentative D call: TRBD2 (6 bases). The CDR3 runs to 18 residues. The germline CDR1 and CDR2 sequences are KGHSH and LQKENI. Trimming took 3 bases from V and 5 from J, leaving 23 bases between them. CDR3: CASSPEATPGLEDNEQFF. The CDR3 DNA reads TGTGCCAGCTCACCGGAAGCGACACCGGGACTGGAAGACAATGAGCAGTTCTTC.

This chain connects TRBV11-2 to TRBJ2-7, with 8 bases lining up with TRBD2. CDR3 size: 16 residues. Trimming cost V 4 bases and J 2 bases; bases outside gene matches: 10. Germline CDR1 is SGHAT and CDR2 is FQNNGV. Here the CDR3 DNA reads TGTGCCAGCAGCTATAGTACTAGCGGCGCGACCTACGAGCAGTACTTC. This translates into CASSYSTSGATYEQYF.

The chain employs TRBV15 and TRBJ2-5, with 7 bases matching TRBD1. The V gene's germline CDR1 is LNHNV and CDR2 YYDKDF (reference sequence). The CDR3 is 18 residues long. Trimming at V came to 1 base and at J to 7 bases, leaving 18 bases not matched to a gene. CDR3 DNA sequence: TGTGCCACCAGCAGAGTTCTCCCCCGGGACAGACTTTCGTGGACCCAGTACTTC. Protein product: CATSRVLPRDRLSWTQYF.

This clone was detected only a few times. The V and J genes are TRBV7-9 and TRBJ2-7; D might be TRBD1 (6 bases). This CDR3 spans 12 amino acids. V was trimmed by 7 bases and J by 3 bases, leaving 10 bases between them. Germline CDR1 is SEHNR and CDR2 is FQNEAQ (reference sequence). Here the CDR3 reads CASTDRDYEQYF. The CDR3 DNA reads as TGTGCCAGCACGGACAGAGACTACGAGCAGTACTTC.

The genes are TRBV5-6 and TRBJ2-2; D gene uncertain. The CDR3 length is 14 residues. The germline gives CDR1 SGHDT, CDR2 YYEEEE. The V end lost 0 bases, the J end lost 4 bases, and 7 bases lay between the germline ends. The CDR3: CASSLAGGTGELFF. CDR3 sequence (DNA): TGTGCCAGCAGCTTGGCCGGTGGCACCGGGGAGCTGTTTTTT.

The chain links TRBV19 to TRBJ2-1; 14 nucleotides line up with TRBD2. The CDR3 has 15 residues. Germline V gene lookup returns CDR1 LNHDA and CDR2 SQIVND (reference sequence). V gave up 4 bases and J gave up 9 bases; unmatched junction bases: 5. This chain's CDR3 is CASSRLAGGLSEQFF. Written as DNA, the CDR3 is TGTGCCAGTAGTAGACTAGCGGGGGGGCTGAGTGAGCAGTTCTTC.

J is TRBJ1-3 and V is TRBV7-8, with 12 bases lining up with TRBD1. With V trimmed by 1 base and J by 2 bases, 9 bases remained unmatched. This CDR3 comprises 19 residues. Germline CDR1 reads SGHVS; CDR2 reads FQNEAQ. This CDR3 reads CASSLVGTGGGFAGNTIYF. CDR3 DNA sequence: TGTGCCAGCAGCTTAGTAGGGACAGGGGGCGGCTTTGCTGGAAACACCATATATTTT.

The chain combines TRBV12-5 with TRBJ1-1; D may be TRBD1 (6 bases). Trimming removed 1 base from V and 2 bases from J, with 14 bases in between. The CDR3 length is 16 residues. The germline V gene has CDR1 LGHNT and CDR2 FRNRAP. The CDR3, as DNA: TGTGCTAGTGGTTTGGCCCTTGACAGGTTAAACACTGAAGCTTTCTTT. Translated, it gives CASGLALDRLNTEAFF.

The chain employs TRBV9 and TRBJ2-2; D perhaps matches TRBD1 (6 bases). In germline, CDR1 is SGDLS, CDR2 YYNGEE. This CDR3 spans 14 amino acids. V shed 0 bases and J shed 7 bases, with 10 bases lying between them. The CDR3, as DNA: TGTGCCAGCAGCGTAGCTACAGGGCTCGGGGAGCTGTTTTTT. Its protein is CASSVATGLGELFF.

CDR3 region: CASSQAFGGTMIGELFF. The CDR3 bases are TGTGCCAGCAGCCAAGCCTTCGGGGGTACTATGATCGGGGAGCTGTTTTTT. The chain links TRBV3-1 (or the pseudogene TRBV3-2) to TRBJ2-2; the D gene is possibly TRBD2 (6 bases). The CDR3 extends over 17 amino acids. CDR1 and CDR2 (germline): LGHDT, YNNKEL (reference sequence). Trimming left V 1 base short and J 7 bases short, with 19 bases between.

The gene calls are TRBV7-2 and TRBJ2-3; D gene unclear. The germline gives CDR1 SGHTA, CDR2 FQGNSA. The CDR3 consists of 12 residues. Trimming took 2 bases from V and 9 from J, leaving 9 bases between them. The chain's CDR3 is CASSLSGSTQYF. For the CDR3, the DNA is TGTGCCAGCAGCTTATCAGGATCCACGCAGTATTTT.

The genes are TRBV28 and TRBJ1-1; weak D call: TRBD1 (5 bases). Trimming pared 4 bases from V and 1 base from J, leaving 7 bases between. The germline V gene encodes CDR1 MDHEN and CDR2 SYDVKM. This CDR3 comprises 13 residues. The CDR3 here is CASSYRRNTEAFF. Here the CDR3 DNA reads TGTGCCAGCAGTTACAGGAGGAACACTGAAGCTTTCTTT.

The chain carries TRBV6-5 and TRBJ1-1; possibly TRBD1 for D (5 bases). The CDR3 has 14 residues. V lost 2 bases to trimming and J lost 5 bases, with 12 bases between them. Per the germline V gene, CDR1 is MNHEY and CDR2 is SVGAGI. The CDR3: CASSYGRANTEAFF. CDR3 DNA: TGTGCCAGCAGTTACGGCAGGGCCAATACTGAAGCTTTCTTT.

Remarks on this clone: The sample has other DNA sequences that encode this CDR3 too. The rearrangement uses TRBV5-1 and TRBJ2-5, with D unresolved. From germline, CDR1 is SGHRS and CDR2 YFSETQ. V dropped 0 bases and J dropped 5 bases, with 5 bases sitting between them. The CDR3 is 12 amino acids. The CDR3 nucleotides read TGCGCCAGCAGCTTGGCCCGTGAGACCCAGTACTTC. Encoded protein: CASSLARETQYF.

A note on this clone: Distinct nucleotide sequences in the sample also encode this CDR3. The V call is TRBV5-1, the J call TRBJ2-7, with D possibly being TRBD2 (6 bases). This CDR3 is built from 15 residues. The germline V gene has CDR1 SGHRS and CDR2 YFSETQ. The germline V and J ends were trimmed by 0 bases and 1 base, with 11 bases remaining between them. In DNA form, the CDR3 reads TGCGCCAGCAGCTTGGAACGGGGAGGTTCCTACGAGCAGTACTTC. Translating it yields CASSLERGGSYEQYF.

This chain uses TRBV2 with TRBJ1-4, with a weak D call TRBD1 (6 bases). The germline gives CDR1 SNHLY, CDR2 FYNNEI. The length of the CDR3 is 15 residues. The ends were cut back, 5 bases at V and 8 bases at J, with 18 bases in the middle. The CDR3 coding sequence is TGTGCCAGCAGTTTCGGGGGGGGCTGGAAGGAAAAACTGTTTTTT. Translated: CASSFGGGWKEKLFF.

The chain is built from TRBV7-9 and TRBJ1-1; TRBD1 matches 12 bases. This CDR3 is built from 14 residues. V gave up 5 bases and J gave up 4 bases; unmatched junction bases: 2. Germline lookup yields CDR1 SEHNR and CDR2 FQNEAQ (reference sequence). The CDR3 nucleotides are TGTGCCAGCAGCCGGGACAGGGGGCTCACTGAAGCTTTCTTT. Translated, it gives CASSRDRGLTEAFF.

The chain employs TRBV5-1 and TRBJ2-5; 10 bases are shared with TRBD2. Losses at the gene ends were 6 bases for V and 5 bases for J; bases not matched to a gene: 13. CDR1 is SGHRS, CDR2 YFSETQ, per germline. The length of the CDR3 is 16 residues. The CDR3: CASTPSLAGAGETQYF. CDR3 DNA: TGCGCCAGCACACCATCCCTAGCGGGGGCTGGGGAGACCCAGTACTTC.

This clone has a single count. The rearrangement links TRBV18 to TRBJ2-5; the match to TRBD2 covers 12 bases. Germline lookup yields CDR1 KGHSH and CDR2 LQKENI. The CDR3 has 20 residues. Trimming removed 2 bases from V and 4 bases from J; junction bases left unmatched: 17. The CDR3, as DNA: TGTGCCAGCTCACCAAATATCGGACTAGCGGGGCCAAACTCATTAGAGACCCAGTACTTC. Its translation is CASSPNIGLAGPNSLETQYF.

This rearrangement joins TRBV7-3 to TRBJ2-1; tentative D call: TRBD1 (5 bases). V was cut by 4 bases and J by 9 bases, with 13 bases left in between. Germline V gene data show CDR1 as SGHTA and CDR2 as FQGTGA. The CDR3 contains 13 residues. The CDR3 reads CASSSTGAVEQFF. CDR3 sequence (DNA): TGTGCCAGCAGCTCCACTGGGGCGGTTGAGCAGTTCTTC.